This TCR beta chain was captured in a study of cytomegalovirus exposure and HLA in healthy donors. PCR was performed using 60 Vbeta and 13 Jbeta primers. TCRdb's table, derived via immunoSEQ multiplex PCR, lists solely in-frame clones and lacks some. Of around 65,000 clones listed, about 78% are singletons. Germline V CDR1 and CDR2: SGHKS, YYEKEE (reference sequence). Trimming pared 2 bases from V and 4 bases from J, leaving 7 bases between. The CDR3 contains 13 residues. Sequencing was done on a sample of PBMCs. The genes are TRBV5-5 and TRBJ1-5, with D unclear. The receptor comes from a girl aged 10-17 years in good health and CMV-seropositive. The chain's CDR3 is CASSFSSNQPQHF. The CDR3 DNA sequence: TGTGCCAGCAGCTTTTCTTCGAATCAGCCCCAGCATTTT.